A single sample gave rise to the 3 T cell receptor beta chains below, sequenced in a study of shared clonotypes between healthy human individuals. Assay used: immunoSEQ multiplex PCR; TCRdb lists only in-frame clones, some missing. Of roughly 2.1 million clones detected, 85% to 95% appear once; the ten largest clones hold roughly 1.8%. As defined, naive CD8 cells were CD45RO-negative and positively selected for CCR7, with terminally differentiated effector memory CD45RA+ cells excluded. The sample was naive CD8+ T cells from PBMCs. All receptors derive from a young man in good health. Some clones in this sample may be carry-over from other donors' samples.

J is TRBJ1-3 and V is TRBV7-9, with D uncertain. CDR1 and CDR2 (germline): SEHNR, FQNEAQ (reference sequence). This CDR3 spans 16 amino acids. V was trimmed by 5 bases and J by 0 bases, leaving 14 bases between them. The CDR3 region is CASSPTGPSSGNTIYF. The CDR3 nucleotides read TGTGCCAGCAGCCCTACCGGTCCCAGCTCTGGAAACACCATATATTTT.

A note on this clone: This CDR3 is also generated by other DNA sequences in the sample. This chain joins TRBV27 and TRBJ2-7; D is undetermined. The CDR3 is 13 amino acids. The V gene's germline CDR1 is MNHEY and CDR2 SMNVEV (reference sequence). Trimming left V 3 bases short and J 1 base short, with 7 bases between. CDR3: CASSFGPSYEQYF. The CDR3 DNA sequence: TGTGCCAGCAGTTTCGGACCATCCTACGAGCAGTACTTC.

The sample holds one count of this clone. The chain is built from TRBV10-2 and TRBJ2-1; 7 bases agree with TRBD2. The V gene's germline CDR1 is WSHSY and CDR2 SAAADI. The CDR3 loop spans 12 amino acids. The CDR3 loop is CATGTNYNEQFF. The CDR3 DNA reads as TGCGCAACCGGGACTAACTACAATGAGCAGTTCTTC.